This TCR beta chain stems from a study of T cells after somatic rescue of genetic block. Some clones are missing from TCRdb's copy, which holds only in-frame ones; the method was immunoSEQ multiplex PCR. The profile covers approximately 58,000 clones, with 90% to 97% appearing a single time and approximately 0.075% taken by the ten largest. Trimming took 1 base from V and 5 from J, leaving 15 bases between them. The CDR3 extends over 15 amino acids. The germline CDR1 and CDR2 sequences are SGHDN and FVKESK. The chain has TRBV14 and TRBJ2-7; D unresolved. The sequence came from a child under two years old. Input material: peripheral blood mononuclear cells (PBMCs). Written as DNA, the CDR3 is TGTGCCAGCAGCCAAGTAATGGGCGTGGTCCACGAGCAGTACTTC. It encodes CASSQVMGVVHEQYF.